This TCR beta chain was found in a study of T cells in Graves' hyperthyroidism and ophthalmopathy. This clonotype was detected a few times. RNA transcripts yielded amplified TCR beta CDR3 regions. When the TCR CDR3 underwent first-round RT-PCR, the HTBI primer set was used. TCRdb re-analysed the multiplex PCR reads in MiXCR, keeping a single row per CDR3 protein. Of some 350,000 distinct CDR3 sequences in the sample, roughly an eighth were seen once. This TCR was sampled from a woman aged 40 to 55 with Graves' ophthalmopathy. The sequenced sample was blood.

CDR3 DNA sequence: TGTGCCATCAGTGAGCCTACTAGCGGGGGCCCGAATGAGCAGTTCTTC. Residues: CAISEPTSGGPNEQFF. The genes are TRBV10-3 and TRBJ2-1; TRBD2 matches 11 bases. The V gene's germline CDR1 is ENHRY and CDR2 SYGVKD. The CDR3 runs 16 residues. V was clipped by 2 bases and J by 7 bases; unmatched bases: 7.